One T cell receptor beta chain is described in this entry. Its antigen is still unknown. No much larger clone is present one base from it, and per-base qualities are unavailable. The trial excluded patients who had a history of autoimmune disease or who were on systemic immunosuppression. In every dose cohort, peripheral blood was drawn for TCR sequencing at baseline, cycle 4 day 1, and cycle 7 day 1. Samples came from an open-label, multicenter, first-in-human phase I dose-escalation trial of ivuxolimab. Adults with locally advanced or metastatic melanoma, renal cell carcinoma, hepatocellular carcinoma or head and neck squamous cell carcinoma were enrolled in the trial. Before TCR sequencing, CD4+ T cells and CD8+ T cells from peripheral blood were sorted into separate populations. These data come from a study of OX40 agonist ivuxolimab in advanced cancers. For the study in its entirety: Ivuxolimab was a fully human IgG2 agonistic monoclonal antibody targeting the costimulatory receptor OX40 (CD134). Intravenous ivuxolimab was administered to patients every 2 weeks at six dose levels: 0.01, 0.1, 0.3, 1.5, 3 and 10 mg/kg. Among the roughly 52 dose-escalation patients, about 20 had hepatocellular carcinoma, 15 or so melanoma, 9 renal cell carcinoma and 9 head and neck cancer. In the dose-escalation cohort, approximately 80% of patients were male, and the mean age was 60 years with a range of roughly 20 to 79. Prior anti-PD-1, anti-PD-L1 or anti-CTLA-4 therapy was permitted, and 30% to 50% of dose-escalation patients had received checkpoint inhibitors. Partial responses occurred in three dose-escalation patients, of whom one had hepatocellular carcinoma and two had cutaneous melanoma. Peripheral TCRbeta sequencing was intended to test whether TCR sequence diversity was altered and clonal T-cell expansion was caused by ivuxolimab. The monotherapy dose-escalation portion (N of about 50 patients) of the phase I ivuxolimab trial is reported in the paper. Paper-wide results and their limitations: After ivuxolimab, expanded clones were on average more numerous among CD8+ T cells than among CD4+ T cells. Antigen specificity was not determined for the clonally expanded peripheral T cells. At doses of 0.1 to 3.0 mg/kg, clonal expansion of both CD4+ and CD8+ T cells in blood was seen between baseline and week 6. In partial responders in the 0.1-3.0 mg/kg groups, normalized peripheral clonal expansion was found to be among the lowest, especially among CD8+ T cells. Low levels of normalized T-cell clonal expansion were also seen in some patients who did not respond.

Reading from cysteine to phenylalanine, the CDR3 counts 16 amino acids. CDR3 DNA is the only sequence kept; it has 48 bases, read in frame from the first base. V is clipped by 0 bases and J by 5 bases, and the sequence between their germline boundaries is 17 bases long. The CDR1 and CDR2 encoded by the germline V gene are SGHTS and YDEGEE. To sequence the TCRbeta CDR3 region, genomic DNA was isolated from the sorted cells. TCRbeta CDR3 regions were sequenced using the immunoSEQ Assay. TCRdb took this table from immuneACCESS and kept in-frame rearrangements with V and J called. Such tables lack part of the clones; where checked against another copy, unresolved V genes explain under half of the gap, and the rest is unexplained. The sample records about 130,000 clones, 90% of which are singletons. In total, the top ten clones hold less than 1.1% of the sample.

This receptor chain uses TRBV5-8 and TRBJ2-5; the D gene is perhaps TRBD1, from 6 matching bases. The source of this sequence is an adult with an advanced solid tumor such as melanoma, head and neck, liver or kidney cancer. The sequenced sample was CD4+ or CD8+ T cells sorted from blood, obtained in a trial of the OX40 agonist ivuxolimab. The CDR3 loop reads CASSLGEGRDTETQYF. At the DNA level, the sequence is TGTGCCAGCAGCTTGGGGGAAGGCCGGGACACTGAGACCCAGTACTTC.